The 26 T cell receptor beta chains reported below all come from one sample, sequenced in a study of T cells in Graves' hyperthyroidism and ophthalmopathy. It was RNA transcripts that yielded the amplified TCR beta CDR3 regions. Primed by the HTBI set, a first-round RT-PCR was run on the TCR CDR3. TCRdb re-derived calls from the multiplex PCR reads in MiXCR, one entry per CDR3 protein. The repertoire holds approximately 370,000 distinct CDR3 sequences, more than 13% seen once, with approximately 29% in the top ten. Material: blood. Receptors were obtained from a woman aged 25 to 45 with Graves' hyperthyroidism.

This chain links TRBV27 with TRBJ2-1, with 8 bases aligning to TRBD2. Germline trimming cut 7 bases from V and 5 bases from J; bases unmatched to any gene: 4. CDR1 is MNHEY, CDR2 SMNVEV, per germline (reference sequence). This CDR3 has 13 residues. Here the CDR3 reads CASMTSANNEQFF. The CDR3, as DNA: TGTGCCAGCATGACTAGCGCGAACAATGAGCAGTTCTTC.

The table lists this clonotype with a few counts. V and J are TRBV6-1 and TRBJ2-5; 9 bases line up with TRBD1. V dropped 4 bases and J dropped 5; count of bases not matched to a gene: 11. The CDR3 loop spans 16 amino acids. CDR1 and CDR2 (germline): MNHNS, SASEGT. The CDR3 is CASSVRDRATVETQYF. In DNA form, the CDR3 reads TGTGCCAGCAGTGTCCGGGACAGGGCCACTGTGGAGACCCAGTACTTC.

The gene calls are TRBV4-1 and TRBJ2-5; weak D call: TRBD1 (5 bases). The V and J ends lost 3 bases and 0 bases respectively, with 8 bases between them. CDR1 and CDR2 from the germline V gene are MGHRA and YSYEKL. CDR3 length: 14 amino acids. Here the CDR3 DNA reads TGCGCCAGCAGCCAGTGGACACACCAAGAGACCCAGTACTTC. It encodes CASSQWTHQETQYF.

A few counts support this clonotype. It is likely a read error, because the conserved phenylalanine at the end of the CDR3 is missing. J is TRBJ2-4 and V is TRBV2; no clear D. Germline lookup yields CDR1 SNHLY and CDR2 FYNNEI. This CDR3 is built from 14 residues. Deletions cut 2 bases from V and 0 bases from J, with 5 bases between. CDR3 DNA sequence: TGTGCCAGCAGTGAACGGACAGCCAAAAACATTCAGTACCTC. It encodes CASSERTAKNIQYL.

This clonotype has ten or more counts. The rearrangement uses TRBV20-1 and TRBJ2-7, with D possibly TRBD2 on 7 matching bases. The germline V and J ends were trimmed by 1 base and 0 bases, with 10 bases remaining between them. Germline loops: CDR1 DFQATT, CDR2 SNEGSKA (reference sequence). CDR3 length equals 14 residues. The CDR3 DNA is TGCAGTGCTAGAGCGGGGGGCGCCTCCTACGAGCAGTACTTC. The encoded protein is CSARAGGASYEQYF.

The chain employs TRBV28 and TRBJ2-1, with TRBD2 matching 7 bases. With 2 bases clipped from V and 2 bases from J, the junction kept 3 bases outside the gene matches. The CDR3 is 15 residues long. Germline lookup yields CDR1 MDHEN and CDR2 SYDVKM. The CDR3 region has the DNA TGTGCCAGCAGTTTAGCGGGAGAGGCCTACAATGAGCAGTTCTTC. The encoded protein is CASSLAGEAYNEQFF.

The genes are TRBV18 and TRBJ1-5; D unresolved. CDR3 length equals 15 residues. Per germline, CDR1 KGHSH and CDR2 LQKENI. With 3 bases removed from V and 2 bases from J, the gap between germline ends came to 11 bases. The CDR3 reads CASSPSVGGNQPQHF. CDR3 coding DNA: TGTGCCAGCTCACCGTCTGTGGGAGGCAATCAGCCCCAGCATTTT.

DNA for the CDR3: TGTGCCAGCAGCTCCCCCCCGAACACCGGGGAGCTGTTTTTT. This codes for CASSSPPNTGELFF. The chain joins TRBV7-9 to TRBJ2-2; D remains ambiguous. The CDR3 spans 14 residues. The V end lost 4 bases, the J end lost 0 bases, and 6 bases lay between the germline ends. Germline V gene sequence: CDR1 SEHNR, CDR2 FQNEAQ (reference sequence).

This clonotype has at least ten counts. The chain recombines TRBV20-1 with TRBJ2-1, with D perhaps being TRBD1 or TRBD2 (6 bases each). The V gene's germline CDR1 is DFQATT and CDR2 SNEGSKA (reference sequence). Between the trimmed V and J ends, which lost 2 bases and 7 bases, there was a span of 27 bases. The CDR3 is made up of 18 amino acids. CDR3 nucleotides: TGCAGTGCTAGAAATGTTTGGGCCGGACAGACGGGACTTAATGAGCAGTTCTTC. It translates to CSARNVWAGQTGLNEQFF.

This clonotype was detected many times. Here the CDR3 reads CASSGNSGSHFRAQYF. In DNA form, the CDR3 reads TGTGCCAGCAGCGGGAATAGCGGAAGTCACTTCCGGGCCCAGTACTTC. This chain joins TRBV28 and TRBJ2-5; weak D call: TRBD2 (6 bases). The CDR3 has 16 amino acids. Between the trimmed V and J ends, which lost 6 bases and 9 bases, there was a span of 26 bases. Looked up from germline, CDR1 is MDHEN and CDR2 is SYDVKM.

This clonotype has just a few counts. This may come from a read error, since a much larger clone is one base off. This sequence joins TRBV20-1 and TRBJ1-1; D is unresolved. The CDR3 consists of 11 residues. Germline values: CDR1 DFQATT, CDR2 SNEGSKA (reference sequence). The CDR3 nucleotides read TGCAGTGCTAGCTCGGTCACTGGAGCTTTCTTT. This encodes CSASSVTGAFF.

This clonotype was detected many times. The V call is TRBV10-1, the J call TRBJ1-3, with unresolved D. Trimming left V 4 bases short and J 4 bases short, with 8 bases between. Germline V gene lookup returns CDR1 WNHNN and CDR2 SYGVQD (reference sequence). This CDR3 has 13 amino acids. The CDR3 coding sequence is TGCGCCAGCAGTGTCAACAGAGGAAACACCATATATTTT. Its protein is CASSVNRGNTIYF.

V and J are TRBV11-2 and TRBJ2-2, with D possibly being TRBD1 (6 bases). Trimming cost V 5 bases and J 5 bases, with 9 bases left between them. Germline V lookup: CDR1 SGHAT, CDR2 FQNNGV. This CDR3 is 13 amino acids long. CDR3 DNA: TGTGCCAGCAGCATAGGACAGACCGGGGAGCTGTTTTTT. Its protein is CASSIGQTGELFF.

In its sample, this clonotype was seen a few times. V usage is TRBV6-1 and J usage is TRBJ2-1; 8 positions agree with TRBD2. The length of the CDR3 is 17 residues. Trimming took 3 bases from V and 3 from J; bases not matched to a gene: 10. The germline gives CDR1 MNHNS, CDR2 SASEGT. The CDR3 region has the DNA TGTGCCAGCAGTGACCCCTTTGGCGGGAGGTTCTACAATGAGCAGTTCTTC. This sequence encodes CASSDPFGGRFYNEQFF.

This clonotype was found a few times. The V call is TRBV19, the J call TRBJ2-7; the match to TRBD2 covers 8 bases. Losses at the gene ends were 7 bases for V and 2 bases for J; bases not matched to a gene: 10. Germline V gene data show CDR1 as LNHDA and CDR2 as SQIVND (reference sequence). The CDR3 is 15 residues long. CDR3 DNA sequence: TGTGCCAGTATTAAATCAGCGGGAGCACCCTACGAGCAGTACTTC. Its translation: CASIKSAGAPYEQYF.

The V call is TRBV29-1, the J call TRBJ2-7; TRBD2 matches at 10 bases. This CDR3 region has 14 residues. Germline CDR1 is SQVTM and CDR2 is ANQGSEA. V dropped 4 bases and J dropped 6; count of bases not matched to a gene: 9. The CDR3: CSVVWASGSGEQYF. CDR3 sequence (DNA): TGCAGCGTTGTTTGGGCTAGCGGGAGTGGCGAGCAGTACTTC.

This clonotype has ten or more counts. CDR3 sequence (DNA): TGCGCCAGCAGCTTGAACGGGAGGAGCACAGATACGCAGTATTTT. This sequence encodes CASSLNGRSTDTQYF. The chain joins TRBV5-1 to TRBJ2-3; 7 bases fit TRBD2. Germline V gene lookup returns CDR1 SGHRS and CDR2 YFSETQ. J lost 0 bases, V lost 1 base, and 2 bases had no gene match. CDR3 length: 15 residues.

This chain joins TRBV20-1 and TRBJ2-7, with 9 positions matching TRBD1. Germline assignment: CDR1 DFQATT and CDR2 SNEGSKA (reference sequence). V was clipped by 5 bases and J by 4 bases; unmatched bases: 9. The CDR3 sequence is 14 residues long. CDR3 amino acids: CSAGTGNTGYEQYF. CDR3 nucleotides: TGCAGTGCTGGGACAGGGAATACTGGGTACGAGCAGTACTTC.

The chain employs TRBV4-1 and TRBJ1-2, with 7 bases lining up with TRBD1. From germline, CDR1 is MGHRA and CDR2 YSYEKL. Unmatched junction bases numbered 5, after V lost 0 bases and J lost 4 bases. The CDR3 length is 15 residues. The CDR3: CASSQDGTAFYGYTF. CDR3 coding DNA: TGCGCCAGCAGCCAAGACGGGACAGCATTCTATGGCTACACCTTC.

This clonotype was observed many times. The chain recombines TRBV20-1 with TRBJ2-5; possibly TRBD1 for D (6 bases). Germline V gene sequence: CDR1 DFQATT, CDR2 SNEGSKA (reference sequence). With 5 bases removed from V and 1 base from J, the gap between germline ends came to 14 bases. The CDR3 totals 14 residues. This CDR3 reads CSAQDSLVQETQYF. For the CDR3, the DNA is TGCAGTGCTCAGGACAGCCTCGTCCAAGAGACCCAGTACTTC.

This clonotype was counted at least ten times. As DNA, the CDR3 is TGCAGCGTAAGACAGGGGGCTCGCACAGATACGCAGTATTTT. Translating it yields CSVRQGARTDTQYF. This chain connects TRBV29-1 to TRBJ2-3; TRBD1 agrees at 10 bases. J gave up 1 base and V 6 bases, and 4 bases lay outside the gene matches. The length of the CDR3 is 14 residues. Germline loops: CDR1 SQVTM, CDR2 ANQGSEA.

A word on this clonotype: This could be a read error, since a much larger clone is one nucleotide away. The gene calls are TRBV12-3 or TRBV12-4 and TRBJ1-1; 7 bases match TRBD1. This CDR3 region has 16 residues. In DNA form, the CDR3 reads TGTGCCAGCAGCCGCGGACAGGCCCGATCCAACACTGAAGCTCTCTTT. This encodes CASSRGQARSNTEALF.

The DNA for the CDR3 is TGCGCCAGCAGCCAAGATTTCACAGGGGGAGGTCAGCCCCAGCATTTT. Its translation: CASSQDFTGGGQPQHF. This sequence joins TRBV4-1 and TRBJ1-5; 8 nucleotides line up with TRBD1. V gave up 0 bases and J gave up 6 bases; unmatched junction bases: 7. In germline, CDR1 is MGHRA, CDR2 YSYEKL. The CDR3 consists of 16 residues.

This clonotype has a handful of counts. The chain is built from TRBV3-1 and TRBJ2-5; TRBD1 or TRBD2 may be the D gene (6 bases each). The CDR3 is 14 amino acids. Germline CDR1 reads LGHDT; CDR2 reads YNNKEL (reference sequence). The V and J ends lost 3 bases and 4 bases respectively, with 12 bases between them. CDR3 amino acids: CASSHLGGSETQYF. CDR3 nucleotide sequence: TGTGCCAGCAGCCATTTGGGGGGCTCAGAGACCCAGTACTTC.

This clonotype was seen at least ten times. The rearrangement joins TRBV3-1 to TRBJ2-3; D tentatively fits TRBD1 or TRBD2 (5 bases each). CDR1 and CDR2 (germline): LGHDT, YNNKEL (reference sequence). V lost 5 bases, J lost 1 base, and 16 bases lay in between. CDR3 length equals 16 residues. CDR3: CASSNLQEEGTDTQYF. In nucleotides, the CDR3 is TGTGCCAGCAGCAACCTACAGGAGGAAGGCACAGATACGCAGTATTTT.

The chain joins TRBV5-8 to TRBJ1-4; tentative D call: TRBD1 (5 bases). In germline, CDR1 is SGHTS, CDR2 YDEGEE. Trimming left V 5 bases short and J 8 bases short, with 16 bases between. The CDR3 runs 14 residues. CDR3 sequence reads: CASSLVGPGEKLFF. Here the CDR3 DNA reads TGTGCCAGCAGTCTAGTGGGACCGGGGGAAAAACTGTTTTTT.